A selection of T cell receptor beta chains follows, all from one sample in a study of blood T cell repertoires in COVID-19. TCRdb's copy holds only in-frame clones and misses some; the assay was immunoSEQ multiplex PCR. The profile covers approximately 120,000 clones, with approximately 90% appearing a single time and about 1.1% taken by the ten largest. The material sequenced was peripheral blood. These receptor sequences come from a human donor in a cohort sampled during active COVID-19. The CDR3 runs from the conserved cysteine through the conserved F or W. D genes are given only for firm matches. Expanded clones are given a class, and other clones once, few, many or no size at all.

j_call: TRBJ2-7
clone_size: NA
v_call: TRBV7-9
d_call: TRBD1
cdr3_aa: CASSQGQGFYEQYF
cdr3_nt: TGTGCCAGCAGCCAGGGACAGGGTTTCTACGAGCAGTACTTC

j_call: TRBJ2-7
clone_size: NA
v_call: TRBV6-5
d_call: NA
cdr3_aa: CASSRRGEQYF
cdr3_nt: TGTGCCAGCAGTAGAAGGGGCGAGCAGTACTTC

j_call: TRBJ2-1
clone_size: NA
v_call: TRBV7-3
d_call: TRBD2
cdr3_aa: CASSGRLAGGINEQFF
cdr3_nt: TGTGCCAGCAGCGGTAGACTAGCGGGGGGGATCAATGAGCAGTTCTTC

j_call: TRBJ1-4
clone_size: NA
v_call: TRBV27
d_call: NA
cdr3_aa: CASSLSGIKKLFF
cdr3_nt: TGTGCCAGCAGTTTATCTGGCATCAAAAAACTGTTTTTT

j_call: TRBJ2-7
clone_size: NA
v_call: TRBV2
d_call: TRBD2
cdr3_aa: CASSEGKRAGGQAYEQYF
cdr3_nt: TGTGCCAGCAGTGAAGGGAAAAGGGCGGGAGGGCAGGCCTACGAGCAGTACTTC

j_call: TRBJ2-5
clone_size: NA
v_call: TRBV5-6
d_call: NA
cdr3_aa: CASRETGREQETQYF
cdr3_nt: TGTGCCAGCCGGGAGACGGGCAGGGAGCAAGAGACCCAGTACTTC

j_call: TRBJ1-2
clone_size: NA
v_call: TRBV27
d_call: TRBD1
cdr3_aa: CASSFGQAANYGYTF
cdr3_nt: TGTGCCAGCAGTTTCGGACAGGCCGCTAACTATGGCTACACCTTC

j_call: TRBJ2-1
clone_size: few
v_call: TRBV5-1
d_call: TRBD2
cdr3_aa: CASSLYLAGARSYNEQFF
cdr3_nt: TGCGCCAGCAGCTTGTACCTAGCGGGGGCCCGCTCCTACAATGAGCAGTTCTTC

j_call: TRBJ2-3
clone_size: NA
v_call: TRBV5-4
d_call: TRBD1
cdr3_aa: CASSSPGQGVDTQYF
cdr3_nt: TGTGCCAGCAGCTCACCGGGACAGGGGGTGGATACGCAGTATTTT

j_call: TRBJ1-1
clone_size: NA
v_call: TRBV9
d_call: TRBD1
cdr3_aa: CASSPGQVGEAFF
cdr3_nt: TGTGCCAGCAGCCCCGGACAGGTTGGAGAAGCTTTCTTT

j_call: TRBJ2-1
clone_size: NA
v_call: TRBV3-1/TRBV3-2
d_call: NA
cdr3_aa: CASSPSWLAPYNEQFF
cdr3_nt: TGTGCCAGCAGCCCCTCCTGGCTAGCGCCCTACAATGAGCAGTTCTTC

j_call: TRBJ2-7
clone_size: NA
v_call: TRBV2
d_call: TRBD1
cdr3_aa: CASADRGAYEQYF
cdr3_nt: TGTGCCAGCGCGGACAGGGGGGCCTACGAGCAGTACTTC

j_call: TRBJ2-5
clone_size: NA
v_call: TRBV7-2
d_call: TRBD2
cdr3_aa: CASSWGGSSGQETQYF
cdr3_nt: TGTGCCAGCAGCTGGGGCGGGTCTAGCGGGCAAGAGACCCAGTACTTC

j_call: TRBJ2-3
clone_size: NA
v_call: TRBV13
d_call: NA
cdr3_aa: CASSPRGLGDDTQYF
cdr3_nt: TGTGCCAGCAGCCCCAGGGGCCTAGGCGACGATACGCAGTATTTT

j_call: TRBJ2-7
clone_size: NA
v_call: TRBV12-2
d_call: NA
cdr3_aa: CASRLAVGRDEQYF
cdr3_nt: TGTGCAAGTCGCTTAGCGGTGGGCCGAGACGAGCAGTACTTC

j_call: TRBJ2-7
clone_size: NA
v_call: TRBV7-6
d_call: TRBD2
cdr3_aa: CASSLVGRGTSSGEQYF
cdr3_nt: TGTGCCAGCAGCTTAGTAGGCCGCGGGACTAGTAGTGGCGAGCAGTACTTC

j_call: TRBJ2-1
clone_size: once
v_call: TRBV7-6
d_call: TRBD2
cdr3_aa: CASSRLAGGPSVNEQFF
cdr3_nt: TGTGCCAGCAGCCGTTTAGCGGGAGGGCCCTCAGTGAATGAGCAGTTCTTC

j_call: TRBJ1-1
clone_size: NA
v_call: TRBV7-9
d_call: NA
cdr3_aa: CASSFPVGAINTEAFF
cdr3_nt: TGTGCCAGCAGCTTCCCTGTAGGGGCGATAAACACTGAAGCTTTCTTT

j_call: TRBJ2-7
clone_size: NA
v_call: TRBV6-5
d_call: TRBD1
cdr3_aa: CASKPQGAGEQYF
cdr3_nt: TGTGCCAGCAAGCCTCAGGGGGCGGGAGAGCAGTACTTC

j_call: TRBJ2-1
clone_size: NA
v_call: TRBV5-5
d_call: TRBD2
cdr3_aa: CASSRGLAGYNEQFF
cdr3_nt: TGTGCCAGCAGCAGGGGACTAGCGGGGTACAATGAGCAGTTCTTC

j_call: TRBJ2-7
clone_size: many
v_call: TRBV7-9
d_call: NA
cdr3_aa: CARGAPPIYEQYF
cdr3_nt: TGTGCCAGGGGGGCTCCACCTATCTACGAGCAGTACTTC

j_call: TRBJ1-1
clone_size: NA
v_call: TRBV4-2
d_call: NA
cdr3_aa: CASSQDRGGLTEAFF
cdr3_nt: TGTGCCAGCAGCCAAGATCGGGGGGGGCTCACTGAAGCTTTCTTT

j_call: TRBJ1-5
clone_size: NA
v_call: TRBV7-2
d_call: TRBD1
cdr3_aa: CASSPDRGRLPQHF
cdr3_nt: TGTGCCAGCAGCCCAGACAGGGGGCGCCTGCCCCAGCATTTT

j_call: TRBJ2-4
clone_size: NA
v_call: TRBV6-6
d_call: NA
cdr3_aa: CASSWTIIPGQRALGNIQYF
cdr3_nt: TGTGCCAGCAGCTGGACTATTATTCCGGGACAGCGGGCATTGGGAAACATTCAGTACTTC

j_call: TRBJ2-7
clone_size: once
v_call: TRBV7-9
d_call: TRBD2
cdr3_aa: CASSRTSGGRSSYEQYF
cdr3_nt: TGTGCCAGCAGCCGGACTAGCGGGGGGAGAAGCTCCTACGAGCAGTACTTC

j_call: TRBJ1-2
clone_size: few
v_call: TRBV14
d_call: NA
cdr3_aa: CASSDQVNYGYTF
cdr3_nt: TGTGCCAGCAGCGATCAGGTCAACTATGGCTACACCTTC

j_call: TRBJ2-1
clone_size: NA
v_call: TRBV19
d_call: TRBD2
cdr3_aa: CASSIGLADVAFF
cdr3_nt: TGTGCCAGTAGTATAGGGCTAGCGGATGTCGCGTTCTTC

j_call: TRBJ2-5
clone_size: NA
v_call: TRBV9
d_call: TRBD1
cdr3_aa: CASSVGQGGIQETQYF
cdr3_nt: TGTGCCAGCAGCGTAGGACAGGGGGGCATCCAAGAGACCCAGTACTTC

j_call: TRBJ1-2
clone_size: NA
v_call: TRBV5-1
d_call: TRBD1
cdr3_aa: CASGPLGQGRLDGYTF
cdr3_nt: TGCGCCAGCGGACCATTAGGACAGGGAAGACTCGATGGCTACACCTTC

j_call: TRBJ2-3
clone_size: NA
v_call: TRBV24-1
d_call: TRBD1
cdr3_aa: CATSDPTGGLNTDTQYF
cdr3_nt: TGTGCCACCAGTGACCCGACAGGGGGCCTGAACACAGATACGCAGTATTTT

j_call: TRBJ2-7
clone_size: NA
v_call: TRBV19
d_call: NA
cdr3_aa: CASSDSSYEQYF
cdr3_nt: TGTGCCAGTAGTGACAGCTCCTACGAGCAGTACTTC

j_call: TRBJ2-5
clone_size: NA
v_call: TRBV7-2
d_call: TRBD2
cdr3_aa: CASSLLGTSGRSAKTQYF
cdr3_nt: TGTGCCAGCAGCTTACTTGGGACTAGCGGGAGATCAGCTAAGACCCAGTACTTC

j_call: TRBJ1-1
clone_size: NA
v_call: TRBV9
d_call: NA
cdr3_aa: CASSIAGGGTEAFF
cdr3_nt: TGTGCCAGCAGCATTGCGGGTGGTGGCACTGAAGCTTTCTTT

j_call: TRBJ2-5
clone_size: NA
v_call: TRBV7-9
d_call: NA
cdr3_aa: CASSQPDWQETQYF
cdr3_nt: TGTGCCAGCAGCCAACCAGACTGGCAAGAGACCCAGTACTTC

j_call: TRBJ2-7
clone_size: NA
v_call: TRBV6-5
d_call: TRBD1
cdr3_aa: CATSSHRGSYEQYF
cdr3_nt: TGTGCCACCTCCTCTCACAGGGGGTCCTACGAGCAGTACTTC

j_call: TRBJ2-6
clone_size: NA
v_call: TRBV5-1
d_call: NA
cdr3_aa: CASLLVGAGANVLTF
cdr3_nt: TGCGCCAGCCTCCTCGTCGGGGCTGGGGCCAACGTCCTGACTTTC

j_call: TRBJ2-5
clone_size: NA
v_call: TRBV19
d_call: TRBD1
cdr3_aa: CASSHPRDSGLETQYF
cdr3_nt: TGTGCCAGTAGTCACCCCCGGGACAGCGGCTTGGAGACCCAGTACTTC

j_call: TRBJ1-2
clone_size: NA
v_call: TRBV7-2
d_call: NA
cdr3_aa: CASSLVRQGYTF
cdr3_nt: TGTGCCAGCAGCTTAGTTAGACAGGGCTACACCTTC

j_call: TRBJ2-2
clone_size: NA
v_call: TRBV24-1
d_call: TRBD1
cdr3_aa: CATSDYDRGGELFF
cdr3_nt: TGTGCCACCAGTGACTACGACAGGGGCGGGGAGCTGTTTTTT

j_call: TRBJ2-7
clone_size: NA
v_call: TRBV11-3
d_call: TRBD2
cdr3_aa: CASSLLAGRIPHEQYF
cdr3_nt: TGTGCCAGCAGCTTACTAGCGGGGCGAATACCCCACGAGCAGTACTTC